The entry below describes one T cell receptor beta chain. This record belongs to a study of blood T cell repertoires in COVID-19. In the authors' workflow: Scientists estimated how many nucleated cells there were by amplifying reference gene primers. Here immunoSEQ multiplex PCR was the method, and the copy in TCRdb shows in-frame clones only, minus some. The V and J calls and clone size are taken from that table; D and trimming were inferred from the DNA. Of some 310,000 clones in the sample, around nine tenths were seen once. The CDR3 sequence is 16 residues long. J was trimmed by 2 bases and V by 3 bases; bases with no gene match: 9. The germline V gene has CDR1 LGHNA and CDR2 YNFKEQ.

The receptor comes from a man over 45 with active or convalescent COVID-19. J is TRBJ1-1 and V is TRBV4-2, with TRBD1 matching over 7 bases. Sequencing was done on a sample of peripheral blood. CDR3 sequence: CASSHVTTGDNTEAFF. Here the CDR3 DNA reads TGTGCCAGCAGCCACGTTACAACAGGGGATAACACTGAAGCTTTCTTT.